This T cell receptor (beta chain) was sequenced for a study of blood T cells in healthy people across ages. As concerns this clonotype: The antigen remains unidentified.

Study results and limitations: Long-lived donors exceeded aged donors in naive CD4+ cells and diversity.

There were healthy Caucasian individuals from Russia, aged roughly 6 to 100, serving as donors. The second PCR ran about 6 to 11 cycles with a sample-barcoded 5' primer and J-beta primers. MiXCR, applied by TCRdb to the 5' RACE reads, yields one record per CDR3 protein. The sample lists 1 million or so distinct CDR3 sequences; approximately 25% were seen once. The sample also formed part of further work on T cells of mothers and their children. This second report adds: The authors used all extracted RNA for cDNA synthesis, at about 1.5 ug per 15 ul. Unrelated mother-child pairs always had slightly, but never significantly, lower normalized overlap than related pairs.

The clonotype comes from a girl between 2 and 10 years old in good health. Sample: blood.

The CDR3 coding sequence is TGCAGTGCTAGAGTCCGGAGCGGGAGGGCCGTTTACGAGCAGTACTTC. It yields the protein CSARVRSGRAVYEQYF. The V and J genes are TRBV20-1 and TRBJ2-5; 10 bases are shared with TRBD2. The J call could be wrong; TRBJ2-7 is a better fit for the DNA end. The CDR3 runs 16 residues. Germline V gene data show CDR1 as DFQATT and CDR2 as SNEGSKA (reference sequence).